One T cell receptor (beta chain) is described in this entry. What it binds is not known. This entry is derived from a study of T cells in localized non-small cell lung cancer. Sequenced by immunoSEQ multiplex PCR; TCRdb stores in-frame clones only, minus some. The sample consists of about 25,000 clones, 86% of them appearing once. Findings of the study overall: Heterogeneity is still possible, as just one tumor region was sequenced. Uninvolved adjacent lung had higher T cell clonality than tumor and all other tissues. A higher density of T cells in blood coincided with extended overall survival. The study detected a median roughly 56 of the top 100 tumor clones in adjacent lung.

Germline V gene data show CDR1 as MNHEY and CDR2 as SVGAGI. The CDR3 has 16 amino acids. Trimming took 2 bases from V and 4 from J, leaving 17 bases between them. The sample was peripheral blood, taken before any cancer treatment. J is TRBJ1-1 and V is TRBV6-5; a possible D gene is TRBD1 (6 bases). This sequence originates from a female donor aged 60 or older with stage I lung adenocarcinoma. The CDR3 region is CASSYPRSGAGTEAFF. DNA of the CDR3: TGTGCCAGCAGTTACCCCCGGTCAGGGGCCGGCACTGAAGCTTTCTTT.